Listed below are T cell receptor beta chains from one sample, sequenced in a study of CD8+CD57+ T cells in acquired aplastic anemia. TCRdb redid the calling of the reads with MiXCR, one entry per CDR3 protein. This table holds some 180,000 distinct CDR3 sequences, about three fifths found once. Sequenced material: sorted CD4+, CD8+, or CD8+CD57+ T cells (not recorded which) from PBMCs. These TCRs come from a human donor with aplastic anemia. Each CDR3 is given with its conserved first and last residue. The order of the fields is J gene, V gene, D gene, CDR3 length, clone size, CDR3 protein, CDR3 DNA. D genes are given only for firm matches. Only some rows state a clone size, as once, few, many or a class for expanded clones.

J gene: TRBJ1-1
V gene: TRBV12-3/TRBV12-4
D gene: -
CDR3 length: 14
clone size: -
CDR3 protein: CASSSRTRENEAFF
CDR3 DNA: TGTGCCAGCAGTTCACGAACACGGGAAAATGAAGCTTTCTTT

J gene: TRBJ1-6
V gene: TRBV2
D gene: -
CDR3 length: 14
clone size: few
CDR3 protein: CASSPAGVRSPLHF
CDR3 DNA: TGTGCCAGCAGTCCGGCGGGGGTGAGATCACCCCTCCACTTT

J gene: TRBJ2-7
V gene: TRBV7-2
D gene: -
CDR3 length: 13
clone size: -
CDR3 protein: CASSLGGDGEQYF
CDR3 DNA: TGTGCCAGCAGCCTAGGAGGGGACGGCGAGCAGTACTTC

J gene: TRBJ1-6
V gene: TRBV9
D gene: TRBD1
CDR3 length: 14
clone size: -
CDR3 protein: CASSPGTGVSPLHF
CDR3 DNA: TGTGCCAGCAGCCCCGGGACAGGGGTGTCACCCCTCCACTTT

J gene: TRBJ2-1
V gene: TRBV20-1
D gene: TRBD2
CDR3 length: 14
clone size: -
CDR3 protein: CSAVGLAGVVEQFF
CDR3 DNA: TGCAGTGCTGTAGGACTAGCTGGGGTTGTTGAGCAGTTCTTC

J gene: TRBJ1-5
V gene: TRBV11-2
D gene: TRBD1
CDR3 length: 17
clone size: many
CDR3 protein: CASSRYRDSFSNQPQHF
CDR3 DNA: TGTGCCAGCAGCCGTTATCGGGACAGCTTTAGCAATCAGCCCCAGCATTTT

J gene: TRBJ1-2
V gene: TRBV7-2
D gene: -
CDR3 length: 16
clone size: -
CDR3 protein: CTSSYVDRHEGYGYTF
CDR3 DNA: TGTACCAGCAGCTACGTCGACAGGCACGAGGGGTATGGCTACACCTTC

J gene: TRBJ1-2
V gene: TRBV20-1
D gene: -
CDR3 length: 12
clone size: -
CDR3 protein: CSAEKGFRGYTF
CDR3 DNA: TGCAGTGCTGAGAAGGGGTTTAGAGGCTACACCTTC

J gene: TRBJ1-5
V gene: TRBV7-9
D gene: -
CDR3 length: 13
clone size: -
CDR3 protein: CASSLQGDQPQHF
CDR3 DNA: TGTGCCAGCAGCTTACAGGGAGATCAGCCCCAGCATTTT

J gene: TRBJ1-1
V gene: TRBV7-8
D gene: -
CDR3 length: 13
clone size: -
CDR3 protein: CASSLGLGDEAFF
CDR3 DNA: TGTGCCAGCAGCTTAGGGTTGGGGGACGAGGCTTTCTTT

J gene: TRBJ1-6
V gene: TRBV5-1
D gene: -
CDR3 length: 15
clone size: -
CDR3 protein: CASSLVGQGGSPLHF
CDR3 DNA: TGCGCCAGCAGCTTGGTTGGGCAGGGAGGCTCACCCCTCCACTTT

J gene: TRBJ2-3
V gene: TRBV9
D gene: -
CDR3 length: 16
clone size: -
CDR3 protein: CASSLVGTTGADTQYF
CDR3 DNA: TGCGCCAGCAGCTTGGTTGGGACGACCGGGGCAGATACGCAGTATTTT

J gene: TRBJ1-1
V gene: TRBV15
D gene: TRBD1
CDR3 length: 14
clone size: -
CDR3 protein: CATSGDRGSTEAFF
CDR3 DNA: TGTGCCACCAGCGGGGACAGGGGTAGCACTGAAGCTTTCTTT

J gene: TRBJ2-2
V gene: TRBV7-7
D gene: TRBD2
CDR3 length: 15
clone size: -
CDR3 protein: CASSSTSGNFGELFF
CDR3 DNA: TGTGCTAGCAGTTCGACTAGCGGGAATTTCGGGGAGCTGTTTTTT

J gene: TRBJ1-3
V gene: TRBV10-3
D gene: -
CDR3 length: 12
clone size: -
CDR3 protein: CASTSVGNTIYF
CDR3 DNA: TGTGCCAGCACCTCAGTTGGAAACACCATATATTTT

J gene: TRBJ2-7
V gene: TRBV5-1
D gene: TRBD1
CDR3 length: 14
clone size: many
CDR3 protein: CASSTMGQAYEQYF
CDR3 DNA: TGCGCCAGCAGCACAATGGGACAGGCCTACGAGCAGTACTTC

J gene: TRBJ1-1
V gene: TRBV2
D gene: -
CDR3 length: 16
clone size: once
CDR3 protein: CASSERRRVMNTEAFF
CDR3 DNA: TGTGCCAGCAGTGAGAGGCGCAGAGTCATGAACACTGAAGCTTTCTTT

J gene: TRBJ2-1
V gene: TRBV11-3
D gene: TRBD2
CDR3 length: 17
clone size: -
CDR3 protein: CASSPFWMAGGANEQFF
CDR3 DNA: TGTGCCAGCAGCCCCTTTTGGATGGCGGGAGGGGCCAATGAGCAGTTCTTC

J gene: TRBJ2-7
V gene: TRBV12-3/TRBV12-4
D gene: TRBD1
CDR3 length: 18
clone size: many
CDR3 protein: CASSFPGLGQGARYEQYF
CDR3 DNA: TGTGCCAGCAGTTTTCCCGGGTTGGGACAGGGGGCAAGGTACGAGCAGTACTTC

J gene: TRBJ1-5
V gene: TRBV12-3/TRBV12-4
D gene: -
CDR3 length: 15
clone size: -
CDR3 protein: CASSDRTLSNQPQHF
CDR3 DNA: TGTGCCAGCAGTGACAGAACTCTCTCCAATCAGCCCCAGCATTTT

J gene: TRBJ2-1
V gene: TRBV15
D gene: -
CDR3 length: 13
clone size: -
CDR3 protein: CATSRDMDNEQFF
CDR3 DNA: TGTGCCACCAGCAGAGATATGGACAATGAGCAGTTCTTC

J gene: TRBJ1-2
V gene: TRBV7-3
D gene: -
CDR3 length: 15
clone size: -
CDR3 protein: CASSLDPNNPYGYTF
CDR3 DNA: TGTGCCAGCAGCCTCGACCCTAACAATCCCTATGGCTACACCTTC

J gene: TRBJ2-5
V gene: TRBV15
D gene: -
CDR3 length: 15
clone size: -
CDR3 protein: CATSRVQGGRETQYF
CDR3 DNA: TGTGCCACCAGCAGAGTCCAAGGAGGGCGGGAGACCCAGTACTTC

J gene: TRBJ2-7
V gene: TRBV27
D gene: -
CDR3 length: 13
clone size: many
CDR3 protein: CASSWKGLSEQYF
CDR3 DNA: TGTGCCAGCAGTTGGAAAGGGTTGAGCGAGCAGTACTTC

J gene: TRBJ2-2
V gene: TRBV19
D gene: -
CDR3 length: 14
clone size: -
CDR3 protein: CASSRSGYTGELFF
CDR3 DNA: TGTGCCAGTAGCCGGTCCGGGTACACCGGGGAGCTGTTTTTT

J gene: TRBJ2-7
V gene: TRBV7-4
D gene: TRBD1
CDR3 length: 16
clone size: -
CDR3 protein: CASSSSTGTGLYEQYF
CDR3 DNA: TGTGCCAGCAGCTCCTCCACCGGGACAGGTCTGTACGAGCAGTACTTC

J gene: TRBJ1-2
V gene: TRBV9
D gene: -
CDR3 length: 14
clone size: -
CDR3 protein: CASSLDATNYGYTF
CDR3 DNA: TGTGCCAGCAGCTTGGATGCCACTAACTATGGCTACACCTTC

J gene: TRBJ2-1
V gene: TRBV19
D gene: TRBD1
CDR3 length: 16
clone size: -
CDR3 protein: CASSTPDRVEGNEQFF
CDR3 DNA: TGTGCCAGTAGTACCCCGGACAGGGTAGAGGGCAATGAGCAGTTCTTT

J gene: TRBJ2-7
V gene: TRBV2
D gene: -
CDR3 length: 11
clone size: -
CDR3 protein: CASSGKYEQYF
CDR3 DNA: TGTGCCAGCAGTGGGAAGTACGAGCAGTACTTC

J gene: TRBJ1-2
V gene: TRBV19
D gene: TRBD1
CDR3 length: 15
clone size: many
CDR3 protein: CASTEGAGGNYGYTF
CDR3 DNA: TGTGCCAGTACCGAAGGAGCAGGGGGCAACTATGGCTACACCTTC

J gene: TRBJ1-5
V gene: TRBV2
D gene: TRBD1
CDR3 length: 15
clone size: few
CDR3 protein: CASSVRDRRDQPQHF
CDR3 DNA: TGTGCCAGCAGTGTGAGGGACAGGCGGGATCAGCCCCAGCATTTT

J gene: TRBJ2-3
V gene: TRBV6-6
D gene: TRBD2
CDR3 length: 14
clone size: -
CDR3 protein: CASSEGLAAHTQYF
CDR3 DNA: TGTGCCAGCAGTGAGGGACTAGCGGCGCATACGCAGTATTTT

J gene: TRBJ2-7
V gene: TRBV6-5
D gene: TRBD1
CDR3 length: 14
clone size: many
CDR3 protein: CASSTTGTAYEQYF
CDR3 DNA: TGTGCCAGCAGTACAACCGGGACAGCCTACGAGCAGTACTTC

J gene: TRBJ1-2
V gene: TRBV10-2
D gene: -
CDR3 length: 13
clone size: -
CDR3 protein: CAIRVREEDGYTF
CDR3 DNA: TGTGCCATCAGGGTCAGGGAGGAGGATGGCTACACCTTC

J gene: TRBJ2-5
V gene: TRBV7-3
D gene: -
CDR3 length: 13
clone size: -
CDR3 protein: CASSFGPGETQYF
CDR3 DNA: TGTGCCAGCAGCTTCGGACCCGGAGAGACCCAGTACTTC

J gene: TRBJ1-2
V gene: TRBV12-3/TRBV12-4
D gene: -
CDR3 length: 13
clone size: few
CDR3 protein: CASFRLANYGYTF
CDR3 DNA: TGTGCCAGCTTCAGGTTAGCTAACTATGGCTACACCTTC

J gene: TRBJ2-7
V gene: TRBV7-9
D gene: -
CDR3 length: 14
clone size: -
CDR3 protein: CASSLAGLLYEQYF
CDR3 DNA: TGTGCCAGCAGCTTAGCCGGATTACTCTACGAGCAGTACTTC

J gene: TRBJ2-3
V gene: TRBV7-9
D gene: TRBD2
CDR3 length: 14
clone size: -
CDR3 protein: CASAAGLRSDTQYF
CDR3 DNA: TGTGCCAGCGCAGCGGGACTCAGGTCAGATACGCAGTATTTT

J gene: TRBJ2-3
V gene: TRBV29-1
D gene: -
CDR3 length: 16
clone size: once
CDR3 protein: CGVEVGAGVGWATQYF
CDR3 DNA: TGCGGCGTTGAGGTAGGGGCAGGGGTTGGGTGGGCTACGCAGTATTTT

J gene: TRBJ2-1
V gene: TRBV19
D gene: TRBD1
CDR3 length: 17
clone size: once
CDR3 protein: CASSKRTGQGTYNEQFF
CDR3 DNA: TGTGCCAGTAGTAAACGTACGGGACAGGGGACCTACAATGAGCAGTTCTTC

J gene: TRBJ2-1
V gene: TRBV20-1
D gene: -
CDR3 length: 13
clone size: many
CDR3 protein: CSARDSEGHEQFF
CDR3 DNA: TGCAGTGCTAGAGATTCGGAGGGACATGAGCAGTTCTTC

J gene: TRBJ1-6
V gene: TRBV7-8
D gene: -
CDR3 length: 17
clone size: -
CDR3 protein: CASSSPGRGGCNSPLHF
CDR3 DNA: TGTGCCAGCAGTTCCCCCGGACGGGGGGGGTGTAATTCACCCCTCCACTTT

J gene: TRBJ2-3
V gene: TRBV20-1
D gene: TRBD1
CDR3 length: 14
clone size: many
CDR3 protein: CSAGTGFSTDTQYF
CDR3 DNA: TGCAGTGCGGGGACAGGGTTTAGCACAGATACGCAGTATTTT

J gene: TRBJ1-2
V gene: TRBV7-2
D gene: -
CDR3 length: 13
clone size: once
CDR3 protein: CASSPGPGDGYTF
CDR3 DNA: TGTGCCAGCAGCCCTGGGCCCGGGGATGGCTACACCTTC

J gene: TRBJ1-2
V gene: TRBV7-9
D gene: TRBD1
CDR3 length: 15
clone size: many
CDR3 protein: CASSLGPDRADGYTF
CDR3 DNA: TGTGCCAGCAGCTTAGGTCCCGACAGGGCGGATGGCTACACCTTC

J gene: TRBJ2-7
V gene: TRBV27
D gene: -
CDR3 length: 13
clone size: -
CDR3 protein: CASSVYRDYEQYF
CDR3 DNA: TGTGCCAGCAGTGTGTACAGGGACTACGAGCAGTACTTC

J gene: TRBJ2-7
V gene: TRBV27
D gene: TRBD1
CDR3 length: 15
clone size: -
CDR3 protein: CASTTAGQATYEQYF
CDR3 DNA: TGTGCCAGCACCACCGCGGGACAGGCTACCTACGAGCAGTACTTC

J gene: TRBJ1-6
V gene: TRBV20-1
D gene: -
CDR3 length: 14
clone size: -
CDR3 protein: CSAGGRSFNSPLHF
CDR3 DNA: TGCAGTGCCGGGGGGCGTTCCTTTAATTCACCCCTCCACTTT

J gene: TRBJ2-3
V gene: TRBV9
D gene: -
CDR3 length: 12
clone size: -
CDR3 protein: CASSVEEGTQYF
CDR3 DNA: TGTGCCAGCAGCGTAGAGGAGGGTACGCAGTATTTT

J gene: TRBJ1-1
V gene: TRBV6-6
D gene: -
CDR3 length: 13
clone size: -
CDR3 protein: CASSWDTNTEAFF
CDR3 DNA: TGTGCCAGCAGTTGGGATACAAACACTGAAGCTTTCTTT

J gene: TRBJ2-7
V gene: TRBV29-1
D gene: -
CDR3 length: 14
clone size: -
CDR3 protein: CSVEAGTANYEQYF
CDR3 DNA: TGCAGCGTTGAGGCCGGGACGGCGAACTACGAGCAGTACTTC

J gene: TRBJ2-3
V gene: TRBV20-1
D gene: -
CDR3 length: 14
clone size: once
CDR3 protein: CSAKLAAGTDTQYF
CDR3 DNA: TGCAGTGCTAAACTAGCTGCCGGCACAGATACGCAGTATTTT

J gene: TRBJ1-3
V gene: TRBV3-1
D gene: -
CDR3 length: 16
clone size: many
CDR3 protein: CASSLPEVDGGNTIYF
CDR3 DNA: TGTGCCAGCAGCCTCCCTGAGGTCGACGGTGGAAACACCATATATTTT

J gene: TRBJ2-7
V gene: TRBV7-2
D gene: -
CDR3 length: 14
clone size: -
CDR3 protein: CASSLVGASYEQYF
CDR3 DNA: TGTGCCAGCAGCTTGGTCGGGGCTTCCTACGAGCAGTACTTC